A selection of T cell receptor beta chains follows, all from one sample in a study of blood T cell repertoires in COVID-19. Repertoires were generated with immunoSEQ multiplex PCR, while TCRdb's copy carries only in-frame clones and drops some. The table records about 45,000 clones, 83% of them present only once. Input material: peripheral blood. The receptor set was obtained from a man at least 80 years old in a cohort sampled during active COVID-19. CDR3s include the opening cysteine and the closing phenylalanine or tryptophan. D genes are given only for firm matches. Some rows have no size entry. The others give once, few or many, or a class for an expanded clone.

>TRBV5-1|TRBD2|TRBJ2-2|-
CASSFRAGDTGELFF
TGCGCCAGCAGCTTCAGAGCGGGAGATACCGGGGAGCTGTTTTTT
>TRBV19|TRBD1|TRBJ1-5|-
CASSIGDRGYNQPQHF
TGTGCCAGTAGTATAGGGGACAGGGGATACAATCAGCCCCAGCATTTT
>TRBV13|TRBD2|TRBJ2-1|-
CASSLGLAHYNEQFF
TGTGCCAGCAGCTTGGGACTAGCCCACTACAATGAGCAGTTCTTC
>TRBV19|TRBD1|TRBJ1-2|-
CASSSRQGYGYTF
TGTGCCAGTAGTTCTCGACAGGGCTATGGCTACACCTTC
>TRBV29-1|TRBD1|TRBJ1-1|-
CSVSPGQEAFF
TGCAGCGTGTCTCCGGGACAGGAAGCTTTCTTT
>TRBV28|-|TRBJ2-1|-
CASSYRYNEQFF
TGTGCCAGCTCCTACAGATACAATGAGCAGTTCTTC
>TRBV7-2|TRBD1|TRBJ1-1|once
CASSSRDRRAFF
TGTGCCAGCAGCTCCCGGGACAGAAGAGCTTTCTTT
>TRBV7-9|-|TRBJ2-6|-
CASSFTGSGANVLTF
TGTGCCAGCAGCTTCACTGGCTCTGGGGCCAACGTCCTGACTTTC
>TRBV3-1/TRBV3-2|TRBD1|TRBJ1-3|-
CASSQVRDRGNTIYF
TGTGCCAGCAGCCAAGTACGGGACAGGGGAAACACCATATATTTT
>TRBV7-9|-|TRBJ2-7|-
CASKGQGYEQYF
TGTGCCAGCAAGGGGCAGGGCTACGAGCAGTACTTC
>TRBV9|TRBD1|TRBJ2-2|-
CASSPVGGRNTGELFF
TGTGCCAGCAGCCCAGTAGGGGGCAGAAACACCGGGGAGCTGTTTTTT
>TRBV7-9|-|TRBJ1-1|-
CASSSTPGGGGTEAFF
TGTGCCAGCAGTTCAACCCCGGGGGGTGGGGGCACTGAAGCTTTCTTT
>TRBV5-4|TRBD1|TRBJ2-3|-
CASSQGQHTDTQYF
TGTGCCAGCAGTCAGGGACAGCACACAGATACGCAGTATTTT